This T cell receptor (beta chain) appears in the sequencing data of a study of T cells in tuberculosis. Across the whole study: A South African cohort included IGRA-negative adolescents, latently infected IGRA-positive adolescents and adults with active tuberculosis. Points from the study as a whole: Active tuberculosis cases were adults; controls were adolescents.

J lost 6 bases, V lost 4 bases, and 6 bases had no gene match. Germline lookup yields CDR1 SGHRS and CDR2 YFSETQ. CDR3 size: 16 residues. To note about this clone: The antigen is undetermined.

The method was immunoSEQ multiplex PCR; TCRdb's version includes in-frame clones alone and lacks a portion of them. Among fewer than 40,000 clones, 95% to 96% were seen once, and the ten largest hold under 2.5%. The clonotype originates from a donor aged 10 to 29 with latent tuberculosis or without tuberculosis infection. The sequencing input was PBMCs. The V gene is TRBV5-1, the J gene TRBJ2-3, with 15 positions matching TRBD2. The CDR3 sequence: CASSPGTSGRYDTQYF. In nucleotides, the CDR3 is TGCGCCAGCAGCCCCGGGACTAGCGGGAGGTATGATACGCAGTATTTT.